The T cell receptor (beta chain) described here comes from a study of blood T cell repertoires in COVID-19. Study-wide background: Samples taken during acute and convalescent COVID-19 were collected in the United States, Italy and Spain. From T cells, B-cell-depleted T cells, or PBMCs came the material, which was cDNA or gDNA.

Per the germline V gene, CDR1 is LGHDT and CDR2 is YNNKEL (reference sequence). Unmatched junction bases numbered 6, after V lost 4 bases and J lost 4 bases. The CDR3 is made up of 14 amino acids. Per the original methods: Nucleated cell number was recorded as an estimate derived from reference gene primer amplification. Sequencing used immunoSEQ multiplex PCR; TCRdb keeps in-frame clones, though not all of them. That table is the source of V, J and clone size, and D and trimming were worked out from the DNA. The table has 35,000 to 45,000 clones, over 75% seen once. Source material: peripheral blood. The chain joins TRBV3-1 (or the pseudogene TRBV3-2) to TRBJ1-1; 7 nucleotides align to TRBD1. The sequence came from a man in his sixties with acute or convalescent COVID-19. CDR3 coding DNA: TGTGCCAGCAGCCTGGGTAGGGGGCTCACTGAAGCTTTCTTT. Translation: CASSLGRGLTEAFF.